This T cell receptor beta chain emerged from a study of blood T cells in healthy people across ages. Findings and limits, study-wide: Diversity estimates drawn from one million T cells were deemed underestimates. Higher diversity, along with more naive CD4+ cells, distinguished long-lived donors from aged donors.

The V gene end was trimmed by 4 bases and the J gene end by 5 bases; junction bases not matched to a gene: 10. This CDR3 has 16 amino acids. Germline V gene lookup returns CDR1 SGHRS and CDR2 YFSETQ. This clonotype showed up just a few times. What it binds is unknown. With a J-beta primer mix and a sample-barcoded 5' primer, a second PCR ran about 6 to 11 cycles. One entry per CDR3 protein, called by TCRdb with MiXCR from the 5' RACE reads. In the table there are roughly 930,000 distinct CDR3 sequences, around 48% of which are singletons. The gene calls are TRBV5-1 and TRBJ2-1; 9 bases are shared with TRBD1. The TCR comes from a man aged 25 to 45 in good health. Source material: blood. The CDR3 sequence is CASSTGTGLLHNEQFF. The CDR3 DNA sequence: TGCGCCAGCAGCACAGGGACAGGGTTACTCCACAATGAGCAGTTCTTC.